The source of this T cell receptor (beta chain) is a study of blood T cell repertoires in COVID-19. The V and J ends lost 7 bases and 9 bases, in that order; junction bases with no gene match: 4. The CDR3 is made up of 13 amino acids. Germline V gene lookup returns CDR1 KGHDR and CDR2 SFDVKD. Per the study methods: Researchers report that nucleated cell counts were estimated from reference gene primer amplification. Clones were sequenced by immunoSEQ multiplex PCR, and TCRdb holds only the in-frame ones, with some missing. V and J calls and clone size are given by that table; D and trimming were obtained from the DNA. The sample contains under 150,000 clones, around 87% of which appear only once.

The source is a man between 50 and 59 years old with acute or convalescent COVID-19. Sequencing input: peripheral blood. The chain is built from TRBV24-1 and TRBJ2-1, with TRBD2 matching over 11 bases. The CDR3 DNA sequence: TGTGCCACCAGCCCGGGACTAGCGGTTGAGCAGTTCTTC. Translation: CATSPGLAVEQFF.